One sample yielded the 21 T cell receptor beta chains listed below, sequenced in a study of cytomegalovirus exposure and HLA in healthy donors. The study ran its PCR with 60 Vbeta and 13 Jbeta primers. Some clones are missing from TCRdb's copy, which holds only in-frame ones; the method was immunoSEQ multiplex PCR. The sample has 220,000 or so clones; about 75% are singletons. The sample comprised PBMCs. The receptor set was obtained from a woman in her twenties or thirties in good health and CMV-seronegative.

J is TRBJ1-2 and V is TRBV27, with 10 nucleotides matching TRBD1. The V gene's germline CDR1 is MNHEY and CDR2 SMNVEV (reference sequence). After removal of 7 bases from V and 7 bases from J, the junction contained 9 bases not matched to a gene. This CDR3 has 14 residues. The CDR3 reads CASMPGQGIFGYTF. For the CDR3, the DNA is TGTGCCAGCATGCCGGGACAGGGGATTTTTGGCTACACCTTC.

The V call is TRBV10-3, the J call TRBJ1-2; D possibly corresponds to TRBD1 (5 bases). V was pared by 0 bases and J by 2 bases, with 13 bases between. CDR3 size: 16 residues. CDR1 and CDR2 from the germline V gene are ENHRY and SYGVKD. CDR3 loop: CAISESAQGTNYGYTF. CDR3 in DNA: TGTGCCATCAGTGAGTCCGCGCAGGGAACAAACTATGGCTACACCTTC.

The V call is TRBV29-1, the J call TRBJ2-1; TRBD1 is a possible D gene (6 bases). There are 14 residues in the CDR3. Trimming took off 6 bases at V and 3 bases at J, with 15 bases between the two ends. Germline V lookup: CDR1 SQVTM, CDR2 ANQGSEA. CDR3 DNA: TGCAGCGTCCTGGACAGTCTTTTCTACAATGAGCAGTTCTTC. This translates into CSVLDSLFYNEQFF.

The V and J genes are TRBV2 and TRBJ1-2, with 7 bases aligning to TRBD1. The germline gives CDR1 SNHLY, CDR2 FYNNEI. J was trimmed by 5 bases and V by 10 bases; bases with no gene match: 7. The length of the CDR3 is 12 residues. CDR3 sequence: CATGTATYGYTF. CDR3 DNA sequence: TGTGCCACCGGGACAGCTACTTATGGCTACACCTTC.

The sample holds a few counts of this clone. The V call is TRBV30, the J call TRBJ1-6; D possibly corresponds to TRBD1 (5 bases). V lost 5 bases to trimming and J lost 6 bases, with 8 bases between them. The CDR3 is 12 residues long. CDR1 GTSNPN and CDR2 SVGIG come from the germline V gene (reference sequence). CDR3: CAWATANSPLHF. The CDR3 region has the DNA TGTGCCTGGGCGACAGCTAATTCACCCCTCCACTTT.

V gene TRBV5-4 combines with J gene TRBJ1-1; 7 nucleotides align to TRBD1. The germline V gene has CDR1 SGHNT and CDR2 YYREEE (reference sequence). Trimming removed 2 bases from V and 4 bases from J; junction bases left unmatched: 2. The length of the CDR3 is 13 residues. CDR3 protein: CASSFRDSTEAFF. In nucleotides, the CDR3 is TGTGCCAGCAGCTTCCGGGACAGCACTGAAGCTTTCTTT.

This sequence joins TRBV6-6 and TRBJ1-1, with TRBD1 as a possible D gene (6 bases). The length of the CDR3 is 16 residues. In germline, CDR1 is MNHNY, CDR2 SVGAGI (reference sequence). Between the trimmed V and J ends, which lost 0 bases and 4 bases, there was a span of 15 bases. Here the CDR3 DNA reads TGTGCCAGCAGTTACTCATTGACAGGTTATGGCACTGAAGCTTTCTTT. Protein product: CASSYSLTGYGTEAFF.

The chain uses TRBV5-8 and TRBJ1-1; no clear D. The CDR3 has 16 amino acids. Trimming took off 0 bases at V and 3 bases at J, with 15 bases between the two ends. Germline assignment: CDR1 SGHTS and CDR2 YDEGEE. The CDR3 DNA is TGTGCCAGCAGCTTGGCCCTGTCAGTGGTCGACACTGAAGCTTTCTTT. It codes for CASSLALSVVDTEAFF.

The J gene is TRBJ1-5, the V gene TRBV2; TRBD1 might be the D (5 bases). From germline, CDR1 is SNHLY and CDR2 FYNNEI. Between the trimmed V and J ends, which lost 6 bases and 4 bases, there was a span of 13 bases. This CDR3 spans 14 amino acids. The CDR3 reads CASSPAGGNQPQHF. Written as DNA, the CDR3 is TGTGCCAGCAGCCCTGCCGGGGGGAATCAGCCCCAGCATTTT.

The genes are TRBV7-9 and TRBJ1-1, with D unclear. The CDR3 is made up of 15 amino acids. Trimming cost V 2 bases and J 0 bases, with 10 bases left between them. Germline V CDR1 and CDR2: SEHNR, FQNEAQ (reference sequence). This chain's CDR3 is CASSLSGSLNTEAFF. The DNA for the CDR3 is TGTGCCAGCAGCTTAAGCGGGTCCTTGAACACTGAAGCTTTCTTT.

This clone was counted only a few times. J is TRBJ1-1 and V is TRBV2; D not resolved. The V end was cut by 6 bases, the J end by 5 bases, with 4 bases between. This CDR3 has 10 residues. The germline CDR1 and CDR2 sequences are SNHLY and FYNNEI. CDR3 coding DNA: TGTGCCAGCAGACGGACTGAAGCTTTCTTT. Translation: CASRRTEAFF.

The chain links TRBV7-9 to TRBJ2-3; D call uncertain. The CDR3 totals 17 residues. The V end was cut by 4 bases, the J end by 2 bases, with 19 bases between. The germline CDR1 and CDR2 sequences are SEHNR and FQNEAQ (reference sequence). The chain's CDR3 is CASSSAPKLAVTDTQYF. As DNA, the CDR3 is TGTGCCAGCAGCTCGGCCCCTAAATTAGCCGTCACAGATACGCAGTATTTT.

This clone was counted between two and nine times. The chain recombines TRBV6-5 with TRBJ2-5, with TRBD1 identical over 7 bases. CDR3 length: 14 amino acids. Trimming took 10 bases from V and 1 from J; bases not matched to a gene: 9. Germline V gives CDR1 MNHEY, CDR2 SVGAGI. The CDR3 coding sequence is TGTGCCACGTCTCCGGGACAGATCCAAGAGACCCAGTACTTC. It codes for CATSPGQIQETQYF.

The rearrangement uses TRBV6-6 and TRBJ1-5; D is undetermined. The germline V gene encodes CDR1 MNHNY and CDR2 SVGAGI (reference sequence). V lost 5 bases to trimming and J lost 5 bases, with 16 bases between them. The CDR3 loop spans 15 amino acids. For the CDR3, the DNA is TGTGCCAGCAGTCCCCGGAACAGAATGGATCAGCCCCAGCATTTT. Encoded protein: CASSPRNRMDQPQHF.

This sequence joins TRBV7-8 and TRBJ2-5, with 7 bases that match TRBD1. The trim removed 5 bases at V and 9 bases at J, leaving 3 bases unmatched. This CDR3 comprises 11 residues. Germline V CDR1 and CDR2: SGHVS, FQNEAQ. The CDR3 nucleotides are TGTGCCAGCAGCAACCAGGGGGCCCAGTACTTC. This gives the protein CASSNQGAQYF.

This clone is a singleton in its sample. The V gene is TRBV5-6, the J gene TRBJ2-3; D may be TRBD2 (6 bases). The V gene's germline CDR1 is SGHDT and CDR2 YYEEEE. The V and J ends lost 2 bases and 7 bases respectively, with 14 bases between them. The CDR3 runs to 14 residues. CDR3 loop: CASSFWGGWNTQYF. The CDR3 DNA sequence: TGTGCCAGCAGCTTCTGGGGAGGTTGGAATACGCAGTATTTT.

V usage is TRBV6-5 and J usage is TRBJ1-6; no firm D call. Germline V gene lookup returns CDR1 MNHEY and CDR2 SVGAGI. The CDR3 extends over 13 amino acids. V was cut by 5 bases and J by 8 bases, with 10 bases left in between. CDR3 in DNA: TGTGCCAGCAGTCTCTCTTATCATTCACCCCTCCACTTT. It encodes CASSLSYHSPLHF.

This chain links TRBV28 with TRBJ1-2; D call uncertain. This CDR3 spans 13 amino acids. In germline, CDR1 is MDHEN, CDR2 SYDVKM. Trimming removed 8 bases at V and 8 bases at J, with 18 bases between. The CDR3 sequence is CASSVSKTGGYTF. Here the CDR3 DNA reads TGTGCCAGCTCAGTCTCGAAGACGGGAGGCTACACCTTC.

CDR3 DNA sequence: TGTGCCAGCAGCCAAGACCCCCGTGGGGGGGAGCTAGGCGGCTACACCTTC. It codes for CASSQDPRGGELGGYTF. The J gene is TRBJ1-2, the V gene TRBV4-2, with D perhaps matching TRBD1 (5 bases). The germline CDR1 and CDR2 sequences are LGHNA and YNFKEQ. The CDR3 loop spans 17 amino acids. V lost 0 bases to trimming and J lost 8 bases, with 22 bases between them.

This clone was picked up one time. The V gene is TRBV6-6, the J gene TRBJ1-2; TRBD1 is a possible D gene (6 bases). In germline, CDR1 is MNHNY, CDR2 SVGAGI (reference sequence). CDR3 length equals 11 residues. V lost 5 bases and J 14 bases, leaving 15 bases between the germline ends. CDR3 nucleotide sequence: TGTGCCAGCAGTGACGGGACAATGAGGACCTTC. It translates to CASSDGTMRTF.

In this sample, this clone turned up once. The rearrangement uses TRBV2 and TRBJ2-4, with TRBD1 as a possible D gene (6 bases). V was shortened by 5 bases and J by 7 bases, with 15 bases between the two germline ends. The CDR3 is 14 amino acids. Germline V gives CDR1 SNHLY, CDR2 FYNNEI. In DNA form, the CDR3 reads TGTGCCAGCAGTCGTCAGGGGCTAGGGAACATTCAGTACTTC. This encodes CASSRQGLGNIQYF.